This passage covers 3 T cell receptor beta chains from one sample sequenced in a study of early T cells in non-severe SARS-CoV-2 infection. MiXCR was run by TCRdb on the 5' RACE reads, yielding one entry per CDR3 protein. The sample includes about 11,000 distinct CDR3 sequences, 4% to 5.5% seen only once; the top ten take roughly 9.5%. The sequenced sample consisted of whole blood. The source of these receptors is an adult who was a healthcare worker with PCR-confirmed SARS-CoV-2 infection or an uninfected control (not recorded which).

This clonotype was observed at least ten times. V usage is TRBV7-2 and J usage is TRBJ1-3; D ambiguous. The CDR3 consists of 13 residues. V shed 5 bases and J shed 3 bases, with 8 bases lying between them. Germline V gene data show CDR1 as SGHTA and CDR2 as FQGNSA. For the CDR3, the DNA is TGTGCCAGCAGCGGTTATAATGGAAACACCATATATTTT. It encodes CASSGYNGNTIYF.

The chain has TRBV7-9 and TRBJ2-1; D may correspond to TRBD1 or TRBD2 (5 bases each). From germline, CDR1 is SEHNR and CDR2 FQNEAQ (reference sequence). Trimming shortened V by 1 base and J by 10 bases, and 11 bases separated the two germline ends. The CDR3 covers 13 residues. The CDR3 DNA sequence: TGTGCCAGCAGCTTAGGACCCCGGGGCGAGCAGTTCTTC. Protein product: CASSLGPRGEQFF.

This clonotype appeared many times. The chain carries TRBV28 and TRBJ2-1, with 9 bases aligning to TRBD2. The CDR3 is 16 amino acids. CDR1 and CDR2 from the germline V gene are MDHEN and SYDVKM. The J segment lost 2 bases and the V segment lost 3 bases, leaving 5 bases of the junction unmatched. The CDR3 region is CASSFNSGGTYNEQFF. The CDR3 region has the DNA TGTGCCAGCAGTTTTAACAGCGGGGGGACCTACAATGAGCAGTTCTTC.